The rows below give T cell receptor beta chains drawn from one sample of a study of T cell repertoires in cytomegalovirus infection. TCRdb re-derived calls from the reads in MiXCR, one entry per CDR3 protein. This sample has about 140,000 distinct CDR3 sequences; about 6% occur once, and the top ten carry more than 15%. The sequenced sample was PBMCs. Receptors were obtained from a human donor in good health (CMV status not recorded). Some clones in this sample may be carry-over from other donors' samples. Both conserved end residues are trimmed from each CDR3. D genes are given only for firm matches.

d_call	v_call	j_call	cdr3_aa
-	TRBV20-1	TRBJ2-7	SARDSPRDEQY
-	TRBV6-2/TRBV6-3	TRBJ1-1	VPRTEAF
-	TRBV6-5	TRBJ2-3	ASSRALAGDTQY
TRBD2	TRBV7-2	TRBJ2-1	ASSFTSGGHNEQF
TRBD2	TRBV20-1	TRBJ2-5	SALTSGEQETQY
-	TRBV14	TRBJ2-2	ASSPRPGTLYYGELF
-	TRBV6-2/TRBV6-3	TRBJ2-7	ASNEYSYEQY
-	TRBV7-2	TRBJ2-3	ASSLGISGHSGDTQY
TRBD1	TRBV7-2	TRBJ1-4	ASTNPADRQEKLF
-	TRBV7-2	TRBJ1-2	ASSSSRIRGVYGYT
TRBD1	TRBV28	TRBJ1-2	ASKGTGANYGYT
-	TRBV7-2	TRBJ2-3	ASSTTRATDTQY
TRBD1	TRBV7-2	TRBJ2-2	ASSSHTRGQVRGTGELF
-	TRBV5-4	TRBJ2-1	ASSLEGSHNEQF
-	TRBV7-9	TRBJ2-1	ASSANEQF
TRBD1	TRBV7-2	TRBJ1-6	ASSLVSKNRGYSPLH
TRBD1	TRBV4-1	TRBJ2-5	ASSQGATGGGYQETQY
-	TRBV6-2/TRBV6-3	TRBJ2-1	ASQTRAGSDYNEQF
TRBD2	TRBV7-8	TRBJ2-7	ASSFGLAGLSYEQY
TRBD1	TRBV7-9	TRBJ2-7	ASSSPDRVGEQY
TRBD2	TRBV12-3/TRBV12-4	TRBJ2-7	ASRHSGALYEQY
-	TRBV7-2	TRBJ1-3	ASTPMGQSSGNTIY
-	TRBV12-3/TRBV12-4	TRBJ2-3	ASSRRGSTDTQY
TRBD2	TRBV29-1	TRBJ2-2	SVVPAGVTGELF
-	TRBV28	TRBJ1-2	ASSLSSDTNYGYT
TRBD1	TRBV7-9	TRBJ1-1	ASSSLPTGTGGRMNTEAF
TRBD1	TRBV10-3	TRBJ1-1	AITGQARDTEAF
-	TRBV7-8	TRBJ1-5	ASSPTNSGGNQPQH
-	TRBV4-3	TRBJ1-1	ASSQEGTRAF
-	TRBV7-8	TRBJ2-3	ASSPRLENTDTQY
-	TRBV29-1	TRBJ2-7	SVEDGLYEQY
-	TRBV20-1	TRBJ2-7	SARGGRGGAYEQY